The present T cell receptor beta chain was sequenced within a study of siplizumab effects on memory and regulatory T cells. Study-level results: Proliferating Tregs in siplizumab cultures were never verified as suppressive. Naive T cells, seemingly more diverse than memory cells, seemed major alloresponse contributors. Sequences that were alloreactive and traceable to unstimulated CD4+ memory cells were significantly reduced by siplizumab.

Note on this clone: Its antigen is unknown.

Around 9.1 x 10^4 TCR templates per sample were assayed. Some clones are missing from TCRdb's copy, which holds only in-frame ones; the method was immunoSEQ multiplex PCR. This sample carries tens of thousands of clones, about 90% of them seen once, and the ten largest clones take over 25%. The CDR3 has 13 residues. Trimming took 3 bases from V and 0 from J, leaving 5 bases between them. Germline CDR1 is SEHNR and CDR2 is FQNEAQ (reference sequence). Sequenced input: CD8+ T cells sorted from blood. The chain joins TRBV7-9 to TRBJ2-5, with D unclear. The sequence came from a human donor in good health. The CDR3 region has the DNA TGTGCCAGCAGCTTTTTGAACCAAGAGACCCAGTACTTC. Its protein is CASSFLNQETQYF. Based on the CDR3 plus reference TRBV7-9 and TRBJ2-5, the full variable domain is DTGVSQNPRHKITKRGQNVTFRCDPISEHNRLYWYRQTLGQGPEFLTYFQNEAQLEKSRLLSDRFSAERPKGSFSTLEIQRTEQGDSAMYLCASSFLNQETQYFGPGTRLLVL.